The T cell receptor (beta chain) described here comes from a study of shared clonotypes between healthy human individuals. Findings and caveats of the study: Clonotype sharing among donors likely depends on sequencing depth. Blood was the sole source, and tissue repertoires probably differ.

V dropped 2 bases and J dropped 4 bases, with 9 bases sitting between them. This CDR3 region has 13 residues. The germline V gene encodes CDR1 SGHRS and CDR2 YFSETQ. Splitting of each subset's genomic DNA was done evenly across several immunoSEQ plates. Profiling relied on immunoSEQ multiplex PCR, and the TCRdb table lists in-frame clones only, not all of them. The sample gives roughly 1.4 million clones, roughly 98.5% of which show up once; around 0.33% is in the top ten. Donors were healthy HIV-negative adults without recently reported acute infections or vaccinations. Worth noting for this clone: The antigen remains unidentified.

This rearrangement joins TRBV5-1 to TRBJ1-2; no clear D gene. Sequenced: naive CD4+ T cells sorted from blood. Noted subset: CD45RA+ positively selected. The receptor was isolated from a man aged 25 to 40 in good health. The CDR3 DNA reads as TGCGCCAGCAGCTTACAGACCACCTATGGCTACACCTTC. This sequence encodes CASSLQTTYGYTF.